The next 28 T cell receptor beta chains were all read from a single sample in a study of T-cell memory formation after mild COVID-19. TCRdb ran MiXCR on the 5' RACE reads and lists one entry per CDR3 protein. The table lists roughly 620,000 distinct CDR3 sequences, about 20% of them singletons. The source material was PBMCs or a T cell subset sorted from them (not recorded which). These receptors all stem from an adult woman who had mild COVID-19 (a few samples of this study predate the infection). Cell type and time point are not known.

A few counts support this clonotype. The chain joins TRBV4-1 to TRBJ2-1; the D gene is possibly TRBD2 (5 bases). V lost 1 base and J lost 6, with 13 bases in between. Germline-derived CDR1 and CDR2 are MGHRA and YSYEKL. The CDR3 is 15 amino acids. DNA of the CDR3: TGCGCCAGCAGCCAAGGCGTACTAGGTGGCAATGAGCAGTTCTTC. Translating it yields CASSQGVLGGNEQFF.

The chain couples TRBV11-2 to TRBJ1-4, with 8 positions matching TRBD1. The CDR3 has 17 residues. J lost 4 bases, V lost 4 bases, and 11 bases had no gene match. Germline V gene data show CDR1 as SGHAT and CDR2 as FQNNGV. The DNA of the CDR3 is TGTGCCAGCAGCTATCATACCGAGGGACAGGATAATGAAAAACTGTTTTTT. Encoded protein: CASSYHTEGQDNEKLFF. The complete variable domain, with remaining parts taken from reference TRBV11-2 and TRBJ1-4, reads EAGVAQSPRYKIIEKRQSVAFWCNPISGHATLYWYQQILGQGPKLLIQFQNNGVVDDSQLPKDRFSAERLKGVDSTLKIQPAKLEDSAVYLCASSYHTEGQDNEKLFFGSGTQLSVL.

DNA of the CDR3: TGTGCCAGCAGCCAAGACTTTGGGGATGGTGATGAGCAGTTCTTC. The encoded protein is CASSQDFGDGDEQFF. The chain employs TRBV4-2 and TRBJ2-1, with D unresolved. CDR3 size: 15 residues. Germline CDR1 reads LGHNA; CDR2 reads YNFKEQ. Trimming cost V 0 bases and J 8 bases, with 14 bases left between them.

This clonotype was recorded many times. The chain links TRBV4-3 to TRBJ2-7; D possibly corresponds to TRBD2 (5 bases). This CDR3 comprises 15 residues. Germline V lookup: CDR1 LGHNA, CDR2 YSLEER. Trimming shortened V by 0 bases and J by 1 base, and 10 bases separated the two germline ends. This CDR3 is CASSQDLTGSYEQYF. In nucleotides, the CDR3 is TGCGCCAGCAGCCAAGATCTTACGGGGTCCTACGAGCAGTACTTC.

This clonotype has a handful of counts. The V and J genes are TRBV5-1 and TRBJ1-2; D may be TRBD1 (5 bases). This CDR3 comprises 15 residues. The germline V gene encodes CDR1 SGHRS and CDR2 YFSETQ. The V gene lost 4 bases and the J gene lost 0 bases, with 13 bases spanning the gap. The CDR3 DNA sequence: TGCGCCAGCAGCCCGGACGGACAAGCTAACTATGGCTACACCTTC. As protein: CASSPDGQANYGYTF.

V is TRBV7-2 and J is TRBJ2-2; TRBD2 matches 9 bases. J gave up 5 bases and V 1 base, and 8 bases lay outside the gene matches. The CDR3 is made up of 17 amino acids. From germline, CDR1 is SGHTA and CDR2 FQGNSA. CDR3 residues: CASSLVGSGSVTGELFF. The CDR3, as DNA: TGTGCCAGCAGCTTAGTCGGTAGCGGGAGTGTAACCGGGGAGCTGTTTTTT.

In this sample, this clonotype turned up a few times. The CDR3 loop is CASSYRTGSYEQYF. DNA of the CDR3: TGTGCCAGCAGTTACAGGACAGGGTCCTACGAGCAGTACTTC. The chain employs TRBV12-3 or TRBV12-4 and TRBJ2-7; 8 bases are a match to TRBD1. The length of the CDR3 is 14 residues. V was clipped by 4 bases and J by 1 base; unmatched bases: 3.

This clonotype showed up just a few times. This chain uses TRBV3-1 with TRBJ1-4; D unresolved. V was cut by 2 bases and J by 5 bases, with 12 bases left in between. The germline CDR1 and CDR2 sequences are LGHDT and YNNKEL (reference sequence). This CDR3 is built from 15 residues. CDR3 nucleotide sequence: TGTGCCAGCAGCCAAAGCGGAGTTCAGAATGAAAAACTGTTTTTT. Protein product: CASSQSGVQNEKLFF.

The chain recombines TRBV12-3 or TRBV12-4 with TRBJ2-2, with 11 bases identical to TRBD1. The CDR3 consists of 19 residues. V lost 3 bases, J lost 4 bases, and 13 bases stayed unmatched. CDR3 DNA: TGTGCCAGCAGTTTGGTTACTGTGTTGGGGACAGGGGGCACCGGGGAGCTGTTTTTT. Encoded protein: CASSLVTVLGTGGTGELFF.

The chain is built from TRBV18 and TRBJ2-2; tentatively, D is TRBD1 (6 bases). Germline V CDR1 and CDR2: KGHSH, LQKENI. The CDR3 is 15 amino acids. The V and J ends lost 1 base and 5 bases respectively, with 11 bases between them. This CDR3 is CASSPQGVGTGELFF. As DNA, the CDR3 is TGTGCCAGCTCACCACAGGGGGTCGGGACCGGGGAGCTGTTTTTT.

This clonotype was detected only a few times. The J gene is TRBJ2-5, the V gene TRBV7-2; 7 bases map to TRBD2. This CDR3 has 14 amino acids. Germline-derived CDR1 and CDR2 are SGHTA and FQGNSA. V was pared by 3 bases and J by 2 bases, with 3 bases of the junction left unmatched. CDR3 in amino acids: CASSLTSLQETQYF. The CDR3 DNA sequence: TGTGCCAGCAGCTTGACTAGCTTACAAGAGACCCAGTACTTC.

This clonotype was found a few times. The chain carries TRBV29-1 and TRBJ2-1, with 9 nucleotides matching TRBD1. J was trimmed by 5 bases and V by 2 bases; bases with no gene match: 7. The CDR3 covers 15 residues. The germline CDR1 and CDR2 sequences are SQVTM and ANQGSEA. The CDR3: CSVEKADRGHNEQFF. The CDR3 bases are TGCAGCGTTGAAAAAGCGGACAGGGGTCACAATGAGCAGTTCTTC.

This rearrangement joins TRBV5-1 to TRBJ1-1; TRBD1 matches at 7 bases. Germline CDR1 and CDR2: SGHRS and YFSETQ. The CDR3 contains 13 residues. The junction had 4 bases not matched to a gene; V was cut back by 1 base and J by 7 bases. The CDR3 DNA reads as TGCGCCAGCAGCTTGATGGGGGACAGTGAAGCTTTCTTT. This sequence encodes CASSLMGDSEAFF.

The table lists this clonotype with a few counts. The chain combines TRBV7-2 with TRBJ2-4; tentative D call: TRBD2 (6 bases). This CDR3 has 16 residues. The germline V gene has CDR1 SGHTA and CDR2 FQGNSA. Trimming removed 4 bases from V and 0 bases from J, with 13 bases in between. The DNA for the CDR3 is TGTGCCAGCAGCTCCAGACTAGACCTAGCCAAAAACATTCAGTACTTC. This sequence encodes CASSSRLDLAKNIQYF. Combining the CDR3 with reference TRBV7-2 and TRBJ2-4 gives the whole variable domain GAGVSQSPSNKVTEKGKDVELRCDPISGHTALYWYRQSLGQGLEFLIYFQGNSAPDKSGLPSDRFSAERTGGSVSTLTIQRTQQEDSAVYLCASSSRLDLAKNIQYFGAGTRLSVL.

V and J are TRBV4-3 and TRBJ2-7; 10 bases fit TRBD1. Germline V CDR1 and CDR2: LGHNA, YSLEER. The V and J ends lost 0 bases and 4 bases, in that order; junction bases with no gene match: 3. The CDR3 has 15 amino acids. The CDR3 spells CASSQEWTGGYEQYF. The CDR3 DNA reads as TGCGCCAGCAGCCAAGAGTGGACAGGGGGGTACGAGCAGTACTTC.

This clonotype was detected a few times. V gene TRBV7-3 combines with J gene TRBJ2-7; 7 bases line up with TRBD1. Trimming removed 6 bases from V and 1 base from J; junction bases left unmatched: 3. CDR1 is SGHTA, CDR2 FQGTGA, per germline. The CDR3 spans 13 residues. In DNA, the CDR3 is TGTGCCAGCAGATCGGGACAGTCCTACGAGCAGTACTTC. Translation: CASRSGQSYEQYF.

This clonotype has just a few counts. The chain couples TRBV30 to TRBJ2-7, with D maybe TRBD2 (5 bases). Trimming removed 1 base from V and 0 bases from J, with 10 bases in between. CDR1 and CDR2 from the germline V gene are GTSNPN and SVGIG (reference sequence). The CDR3 spans 14 residues. CDR3 in amino acids: CAWSGSESSYEQYF. In DNA form, the CDR3 reads TGTGCCTGGAGTGGTAGCGAGAGCTCCTACGAGCAGTACTTC.

CDR3 in amino acids: CASSLRVTAGYTF. In nucleotides, the CDR3 is TGTGCCAGCAGTTTAAGGGTCACAGCTGGCTACACCTTC. The chain carries TRBV27 and TRBJ1-2; D is unresolved. This CDR3 spans 13 amino acids. The V end lost 2 bases, the J end lost 7 bases, and 11 bases lay between the germline ends. The germline CDR1 and CDR2 sequences are MNHEY and SMNVEV (reference sequence).

This clonotype was seen a handful of times. V is TRBV10-2 and J is TRBJ1-5, with 7 positions matching TRBD1. Trimming cost V 0 bases and J 2 bases; bases outside gene matches: 16. Germline CDR1 is WSHSY and CDR2 is SAAADI. The length of the CDR3 is 20 residues. CDR3 DNA: TGCGCCAGCAGTGAGTCACATCGGGACAGTATGTTCCCGCGCAATCAGCCCCAGCATTTT. Amino acid sequence: CASSESHRDSMFPRNQPQHF.

This clonotype was detected a few times. The chain couples TRBV2 to TRBJ2-2, with D perhaps TRBD1 (6 bases). CDR3 size: 14 residues. Trimming left V 7 bases short and J 1 base short, with 10 bases between. In germline, CDR1 is SNHLY, CDR2 FYNNEI. CDR3 nucleotides: TGTGCCAGCAAATTACAGGGGAACACCGGGGAGCTGTTTTTT. Translating gives CASKLQGNTGELFF.

This clonotype turned up a few times. The rearrangement joins TRBV11-2 to TRBJ2-2; tentative D call: TRBD1 (7 bases). This CDR3 is built from 16 residues. The V gene lost 4 bases and the J gene lost 6 bases, with 18 bases spanning the gap. From germline, CDR1 is SGHAT and CDR2 FQNNGV. In nucleotides, the CDR3 is TGTGCCAGCAGCTCCGTGGAGGGGGCTCCTCCCGGGGAGCTGTTTTTT. Translated, it gives CASSSVEGAPPGELFF. Filled out from reference TRBV11-2 and TRBJ2-2, the complete variable domain reads EAGVAQSPRYKIIEKRQSVAFWCNPISGHATLYWYQQILGQGPKLLIQFQNNGVVDDSQLPKDRFSAERLKGVDSTLKIQPAKLEDSAVYLCASSSVEGAPPGELFFGEGSRLTVL.

This clonotype has a handful of counts. The rearrangement links TRBV12-3 or TRBV12-4 to TRBJ1-1; 8 bases align to TRBD1. CDR3 size: 14 residues. The J segment lost 5 bases and the V segment lost 5 bases, leaving 7 bases of the junction unmatched. This CDR3 reads CASSLRTGSTEAFF. The CDR3 DNA follows: TGTGCCAGCAGTCTAAGGACAGGGAGTACTGAAGCTTTCTTT.

The chain recombines TRBV7-2 with TRBJ2-2; TRBD2 matches 8 bases. The J segment lost 6 bases and the V segment lost 1 base, leaving 4 bases of the junction unmatched. The CDR3 runs 15 residues. Germline V CDR1 and CDR2: SGHTA, FQGNSA. The CDR3 sequence is CASSLGAGVAGELFF. CDR3 nucleotide sequence: TGTGCCAGCAGCTTAGGAGCGGGAGTGGCCGGGGAGCTGTTTTTT.

The chain uses TRBV6-2 or TRBV6-3 and TRBJ2-6, with 7 positions matching TRBD1. CDR3 length: 18 residues. V lost 0 bases and J lost 0; bases outside the gene matches: 5. The V gene's germline CDR1 is MNHEY and CDR2 SVGEGT. CDR3 DNA: TGTGCCAGCAGTTACTCGATAGGGACAGACTCTGGGGCCAACGTCCTGACTTTC. Amino acids: CASSYSIGTDSGANVLTF.

This sequence joins TRBV9 and TRBJ1-2; 7 positions match TRBD1. The CDR3 contains 15 residues. The germline V gene encodes CDR1 SGDLS and CDR2 YYNGEE. Losses at the gene ends were 7 bases for V and 4 bases for J; bases not matched to a gene: 13. This CDR3 reads CASGSWTGAPYGYTF. Here the CDR3 DNA reads TGTGCCAGCGGTTCCTGGACAGGAGCCCCCTATGGCTACACCTTC.

The chain links TRBV29-1 to TRBJ1-2; the D gene is possibly TRBD1 (5 bases). This CDR3 spans 14 amino acids. Deletions cut 3 bases from V and 3 bases from J, with 14 bases between. Germline V gives CDR1 SQVTM, CDR2 ANQGSEA. The CDR3 DNA follows: TGCAGCGTTGACCCGATGAAAGGGGACTATGGCTACACCTTC. Protein: CSVDPMKGDYGYTF.

This clonotype was counted only a few times. V and J are TRBV14 and TRBJ2-6; maybe TRBD1 (6 bases). Germline CDR1 SGHDN, CDR2 FVKESK. The germline V and J ends were trimmed by 2 bases and 2 bases, with 10 bases remaining between them. CDR3 length: 16 amino acids. This chain's CDR3 is CASSQHRAPGANVLTF. The CDR3 DNA is TGTGCCAGCAGCCAACACAGGGCTCCTGGGGCCAACGTCCTGACTTTC.

The chain carries TRBV5-6 and TRBJ2-7; D not certain. The CDR3 has 12 amino acids. With 4 bases removed from V and 3 bases from J, the gap between germline ends came to 8 bases. Germline-derived CDR1 and CDR2 are SGHDT and YYEEEE. The CDR3 loop reads CASSTFLYEQYF. CDR3 nucleotide sequence: TGTGCCAGCAGCACGTTTCTCTACGAGCAGTACTTC.